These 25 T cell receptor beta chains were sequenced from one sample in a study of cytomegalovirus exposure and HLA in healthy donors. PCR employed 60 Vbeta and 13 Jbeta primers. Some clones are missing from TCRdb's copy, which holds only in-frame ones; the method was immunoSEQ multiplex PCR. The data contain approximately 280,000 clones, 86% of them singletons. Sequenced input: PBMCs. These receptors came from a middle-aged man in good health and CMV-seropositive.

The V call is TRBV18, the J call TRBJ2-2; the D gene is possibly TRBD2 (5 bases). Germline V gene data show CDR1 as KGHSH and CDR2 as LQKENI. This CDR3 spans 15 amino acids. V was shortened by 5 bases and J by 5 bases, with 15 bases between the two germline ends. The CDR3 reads CASSGLSLGTGELFF. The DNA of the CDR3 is TGTGCCAGCTCAGGACTCAGTTTAGGAACCGGGGAGCTGTTTTTT.

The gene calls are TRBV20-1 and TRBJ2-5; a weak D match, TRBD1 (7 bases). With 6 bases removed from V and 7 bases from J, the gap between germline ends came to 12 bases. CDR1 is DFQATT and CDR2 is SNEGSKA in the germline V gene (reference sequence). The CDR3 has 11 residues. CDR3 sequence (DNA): TGCAGTGCACCGGAGGGGGCGACCCAGTACTTC. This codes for CSAPEGATQYF.

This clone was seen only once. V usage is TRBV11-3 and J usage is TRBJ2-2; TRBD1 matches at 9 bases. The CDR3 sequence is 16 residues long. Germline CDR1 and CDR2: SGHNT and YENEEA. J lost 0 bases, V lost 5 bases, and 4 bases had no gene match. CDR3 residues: CASSPRTGANTGELFF. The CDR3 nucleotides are TGTGCCAGCAGCCCTAGGACAGGGGCGAACACCGGGGAGCTGTTTTTT.

CDR3 DNA sequence: TGTGCCAGTACCGGGACAGGCTCCTACGAGCAGTACTTC. Translated, it gives CASTGTGSYEQYF. J is TRBJ2-7 and V is TRBV27; 8 positions match TRBD1. CDR3 length equals 13 residues. Germline V gene sequence: CDR1 MNHEY, CDR2 SMNVEV (reference sequence). The J segment lost 0 bases and the V segment lost 9 bases, leaving 4 bases of the junction unmatched.

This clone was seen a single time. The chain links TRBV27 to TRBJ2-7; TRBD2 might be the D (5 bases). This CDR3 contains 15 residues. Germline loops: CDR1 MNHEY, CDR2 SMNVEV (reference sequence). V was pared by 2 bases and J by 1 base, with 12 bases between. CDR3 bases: TGTGCCAGCAGTTTAAAACTAGGTCAGTCCTACGAGCAGTACTTC. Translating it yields CASSLKLGQSYEQYF.

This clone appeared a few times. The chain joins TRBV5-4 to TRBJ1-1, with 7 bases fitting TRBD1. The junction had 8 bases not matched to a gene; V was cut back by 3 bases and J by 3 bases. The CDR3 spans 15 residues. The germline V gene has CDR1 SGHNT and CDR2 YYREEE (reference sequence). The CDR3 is CASSWTGSRDTEAFF. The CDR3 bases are TGTGCCAGCAGCTGGACAGGTTCGAGAGACACTGAAGCTTTCTTT.

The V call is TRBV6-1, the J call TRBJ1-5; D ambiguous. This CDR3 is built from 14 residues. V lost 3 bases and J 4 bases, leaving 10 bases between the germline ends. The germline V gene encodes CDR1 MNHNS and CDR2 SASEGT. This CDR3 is CASSEVHGNQPQHF. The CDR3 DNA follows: TGTGCCAGCAGTGAGGTCCACGGGAATCAGCCCCAGCATTTT.

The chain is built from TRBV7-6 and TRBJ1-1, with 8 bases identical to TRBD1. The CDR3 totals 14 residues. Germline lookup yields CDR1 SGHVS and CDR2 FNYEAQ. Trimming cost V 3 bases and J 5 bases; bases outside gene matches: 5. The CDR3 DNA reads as TGTGCCAGCAGCTTCGGGACAGGCGGAACTGAAGCTTTCTTT. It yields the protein CASSFGTGGTEAFF.

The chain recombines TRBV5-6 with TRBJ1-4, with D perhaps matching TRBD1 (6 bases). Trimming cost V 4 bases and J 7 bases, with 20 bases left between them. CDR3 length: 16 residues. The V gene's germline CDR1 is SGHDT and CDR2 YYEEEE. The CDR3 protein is CASSPGGTQGSEKLFF. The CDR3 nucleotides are TGTGCCAGCAGCCCGGGGGGCACACAGGGTTCTGAAAAACTGTTTTTT.

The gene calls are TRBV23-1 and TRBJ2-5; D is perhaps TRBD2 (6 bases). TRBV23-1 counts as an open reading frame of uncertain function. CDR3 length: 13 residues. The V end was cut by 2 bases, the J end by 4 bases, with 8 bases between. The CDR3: CASSQGGAETQYF. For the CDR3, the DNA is TGCGCCAGCAGTCAAGGAGGGGCAGAGACCCAGTACTTC.

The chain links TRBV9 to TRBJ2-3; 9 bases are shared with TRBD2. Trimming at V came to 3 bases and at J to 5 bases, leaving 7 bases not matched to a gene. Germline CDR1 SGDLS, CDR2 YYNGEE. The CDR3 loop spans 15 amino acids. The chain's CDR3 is CASSDRTSARDTQYF. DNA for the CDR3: TGTGCCAGCAGCGATCGGACTAGCGCTCGAGATACGCAGTATTTT. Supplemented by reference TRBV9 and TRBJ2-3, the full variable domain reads DSGVTQTPKHLITATGQRVTLRCSPRSGDLSVYWYQQSLDQGLQFLIQYYNGEERAKGNILERFSAQQFPDLHSELNLSSLELGDSALYFCASSDRTSARDTQYFGPGTRLTVL.

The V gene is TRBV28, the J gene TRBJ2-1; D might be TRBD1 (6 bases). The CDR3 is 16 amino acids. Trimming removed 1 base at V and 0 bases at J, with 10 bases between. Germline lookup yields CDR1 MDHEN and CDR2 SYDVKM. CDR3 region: CASSLFGRGSYNEQFF. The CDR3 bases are TGTGCCAGCAGTTTATTCGGCAGGGGCTCCTACAATGAGCAGTTCTTC.

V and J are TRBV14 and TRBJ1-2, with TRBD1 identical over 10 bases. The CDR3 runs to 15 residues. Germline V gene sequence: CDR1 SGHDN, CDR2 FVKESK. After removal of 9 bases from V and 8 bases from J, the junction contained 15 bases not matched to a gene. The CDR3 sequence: CARRGQGRSRYGYTF. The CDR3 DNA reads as TGTGCCAGACGGGGACAGGGGAGATCGAGGTACGGCTACACCTTC.

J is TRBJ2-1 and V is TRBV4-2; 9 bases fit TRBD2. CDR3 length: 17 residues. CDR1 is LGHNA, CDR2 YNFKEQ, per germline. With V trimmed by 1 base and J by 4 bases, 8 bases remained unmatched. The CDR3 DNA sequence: TGTGCCAGCAGCCAAGTAGTTGGCCTAGCGGGATACAATGAGCAGTTCTTC. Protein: CASSQVVGLAGYNEQFF.

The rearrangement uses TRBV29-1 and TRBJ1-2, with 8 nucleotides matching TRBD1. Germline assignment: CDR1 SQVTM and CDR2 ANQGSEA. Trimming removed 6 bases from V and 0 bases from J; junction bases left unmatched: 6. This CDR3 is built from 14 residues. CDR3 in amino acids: CSVEGQAANYGYTF. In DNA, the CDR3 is TGCAGCGTCGAGGGACAGGCAGCTAACTATGGCTACACCTTC.

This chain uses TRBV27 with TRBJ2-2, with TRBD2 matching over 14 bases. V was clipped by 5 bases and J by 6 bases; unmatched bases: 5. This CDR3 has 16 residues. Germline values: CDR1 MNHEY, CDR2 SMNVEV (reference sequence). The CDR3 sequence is CASSRRLAGGPGELFF. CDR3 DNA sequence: TGTGCCAGCAGTCGGCGACTAGCGGGAGGGCCCGGGGAGCTGTTTTTT.

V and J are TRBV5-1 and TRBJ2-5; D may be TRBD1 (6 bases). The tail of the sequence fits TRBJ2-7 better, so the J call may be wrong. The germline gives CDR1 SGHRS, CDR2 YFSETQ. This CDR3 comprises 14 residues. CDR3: CASSLEGGSYEQYF. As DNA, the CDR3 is TGCGCCAGCAGCTTGGAAGGGGGCTCCTACGAGCAGTACTTC.

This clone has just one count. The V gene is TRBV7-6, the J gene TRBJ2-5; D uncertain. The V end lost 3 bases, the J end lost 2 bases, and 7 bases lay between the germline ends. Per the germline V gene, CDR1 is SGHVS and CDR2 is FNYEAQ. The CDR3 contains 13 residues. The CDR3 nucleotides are TGTGCCAGCAGCTTTTTCGTGCAAGAGACCCAGTACTTC. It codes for CASSFFVQETQYF. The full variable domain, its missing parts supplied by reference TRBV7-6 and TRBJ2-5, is GAGVSQSPRYKVTKRGQDVALRCDPISGHVSLYWYRQALGQGPEFLTYFNYEAQQDKSGLPNDRFSAERPEGSISTLTIQRTEQRDSAMYRCASSFFVQETQYFGPGTRLLVL.

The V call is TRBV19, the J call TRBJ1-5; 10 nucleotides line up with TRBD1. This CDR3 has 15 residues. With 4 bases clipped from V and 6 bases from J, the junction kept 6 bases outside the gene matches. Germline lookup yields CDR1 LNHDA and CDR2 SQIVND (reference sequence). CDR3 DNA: TGTGCCAGTAGTACGAGGGGACAGGGGAGTCAGCCCCAGCATTTT. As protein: CASSTRGQGSQPQHF.

CDR3 in amino acids: CASSHRAQGAADGETQYF. The CDR3 bases are TGTGCCAGCAGCCACCGCGCACAGGGGGCTGCCGATGGAGAGACCCAGTACTTC. The chain recombines TRBV7-8 with TRBJ2-5; 9 bases fit TRBD1. This CDR3 region has 18 residues. V dropped 5 bases and J dropped 4; count of bases not matched to a gene: 17. Germline V gene data show CDR1 as SGHVS and CDR2 as FQNEAQ.

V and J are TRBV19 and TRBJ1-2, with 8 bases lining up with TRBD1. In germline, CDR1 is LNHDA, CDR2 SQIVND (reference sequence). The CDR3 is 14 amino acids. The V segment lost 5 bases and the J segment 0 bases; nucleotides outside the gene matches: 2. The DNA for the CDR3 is TGTGCCAGTAGTGCAGGGGGCTCTAACTATGGCTACACCTTC. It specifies CASSAGGSNYGYTF.

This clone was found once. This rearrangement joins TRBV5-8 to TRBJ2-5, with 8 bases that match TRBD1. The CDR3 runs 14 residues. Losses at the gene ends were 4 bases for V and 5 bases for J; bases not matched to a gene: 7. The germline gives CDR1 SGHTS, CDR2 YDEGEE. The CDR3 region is CASSRGQGWETQYF. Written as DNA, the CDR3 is TGTGCCAGCAGCCGTGGACAGGGATGGGAGACCCAGTACTTC.

Here the CDR3 DNA reads TGTGCCAGTAGTAGGACTAGCGGAACCTACGAGCAGTACTTC. Its translation: CASSRTSGTYEQYF. V is TRBV19 and J is TRBJ2-7, with TRBD2 matching over 10 bases. The CDR3 has 14 amino acids. V lost 4 bases to trimming and J lost 2 bases; unmatched junction nucleotides: 2. Looked up from germline, CDR1 is LNHDA and CDR2 is SQIVND (reference sequence).

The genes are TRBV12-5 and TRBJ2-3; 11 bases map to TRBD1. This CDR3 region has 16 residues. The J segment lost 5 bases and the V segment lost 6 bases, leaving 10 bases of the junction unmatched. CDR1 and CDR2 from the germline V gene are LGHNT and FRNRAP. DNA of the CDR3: TGTGCTAGTGGACAGGGGACAGGGGGAACCCTAGATACGCAGTATTTT. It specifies CASGQGTGGTLDTQYF. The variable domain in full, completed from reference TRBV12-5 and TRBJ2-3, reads DARVTQTPRHKVTEMGQEVTMRCQPILGHNTVFWYRQTMMQGLELLAYFRNRAPLDDSGMPKDRFSAEMPDATLATLKIQPSEPRDSAVYFCASGQGTGGTLDTQYFGPGTRLTVL.

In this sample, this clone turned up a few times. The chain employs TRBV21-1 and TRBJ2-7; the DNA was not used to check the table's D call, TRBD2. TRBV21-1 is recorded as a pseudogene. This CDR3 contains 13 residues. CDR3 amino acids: CASSKGSEYEQYF. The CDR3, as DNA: TGTGCCAGCAGCAAAGGTAGCGAGTACGAGCAGTACTTC.